This TCR beta chain emerged from a study of blood T cell repertoires in COVID-19. Authors' methods: Amplification from reference gene primers served as the basis for estimated nucleated cell counts. TCRdb keeps only in-frame clones here, not all; method: immunoSEQ multiplex PCR. V, J and clone size were drawn from that table, and D and trimming were deduced from the DNA. This sample yields roughly 220,000 clones, of which more than 80% are seen a single time; more than 3.5% belongs to the top ten. Recruits, aged about 18 to 100 years, lived in about two dozen US areas. Researchers sorted participants into cohorts using their self-reported clinical history. The CDR3 sequence is 14 residues long. Trimming left V 2 bases short and J 8 bases short, with 15 bases between. Germline V gene data show CDR1 as LNHDA and CDR2 as SQIVND (reference sequence).

The chain uses TRBV19 and TRBJ1-2; D is possibly TRBD1 (5 bases). The source of this sequence is a woman in her 40s with acute COVID-19. Sequencing was done on a sample of PBMCs or T cells enriched from blood (not recorded which). CDR3 sequence reads: CASSIFGQGAGYTF. Here the CDR3 DNA reads TGTGCCAGTAGTATATTCGGCCAGGGCGCAGGCTACACCTTC.